This is a list of T cell receptor beta chains from one sample in a study of blood T cell repertoires in COVID-19. Data came from immunoSEQ multiplex PCR; TCRdb stores just in-frame clones and leaves some out. The table has about 150,000 clones, about 86% seen once. The sequencing input was peripheral blood. The receptors here all came from a woman in her 70s with acute or convalescent COVID-19. Each CDR3 is given with its conserved first and last residue. The D gene is left open where the match is weak. Only some rows state a clone size, as once, few, many or a class for expanded clones.

CDR3 DNA: TGTGCCAGCAGCTTGGGGACAGGCTACGAGCAGTACTTC
CDR3 protein: CASSLGTGYEQYF
J gene: TRBJ2-7
clone size: -
V gene: TRBV7-8
D gene: TRBD1

CDR3 DNA: TGTGCCACCAGCAGAGATCCCGGGGGGCCCATGAGGCATGAGCAGTTCTTC
CDR3 protein: CATSRDPGGPMRHEQFF
J gene: TRBJ2-1
clone size: -
V gene: TRBV15
D gene: -

CDR3 DNA: TGCGCCAGCAGTGATAGCCAGGGGGCTGGTGAGACCCAGTACTTC
CDR3 protein: CASSDSQGAGETQYF
J gene: TRBJ2-5
clone size: few
V gene: TRBV10-1
D gene: TRBD1

CDR3 DNA: TGTGCCAGCAGTTTAATAAGCCAGGGGCCCACGGCCTATGGCTACACCTTC
CDR3 protein: CASSLISQGPTAYGYTF
J gene: TRBJ1-2
clone size: -
V gene: TRBV27
D gene: -

CDR3 DNA: TGTGCCATCAGTGCAGGGGCATACGAGCAGTACTTC
CDR3 protein: CAISAGAYEQYF
J gene: TRBJ2-7
clone size: -
V gene: TRBV10-3
D gene: -

CDR3 DNA: TGTGCCAGCAGCCCCGGACAGGGAGGGTACGAGCAGTACTTC
CDR3 protein: CASSPGQGGYEQYF
J gene: TRBJ2-7
clone size: -
V gene: TRBV3-1/TRBV3-2
D gene: -

CDR3 DNA: TGTGCCAGCAGCCAAGTTGGCGGGGGCTCCTCTGGGGCCAACGTCCTGACTTTC
CDR3 protein: CASSQVGGGSSGANVLTF
J gene: TRBJ2-6
clone size: -
V gene: TRBV4-2
D gene: -

CDR3 DNA: TGTGCCAGTACTGCAGGGTGGACCGGGGAGCTGTTTTTT
CDR3 protein: CASTAGWTGELFF
J gene: TRBJ2-2
clone size: -
V gene: TRBV19
D gene: -

CDR3 DNA: TGTGCCAGCAGTGGACAGACAAGCTCTGGAAACACCATATATTTT
CDR3 protein: CASSGQTSSGNTIYF
J gene: TRBJ1-3
clone size: -
V gene: TRBV28
D gene: -

CDR3 DNA: TGTGCCAGCAGTGAACTTGAACAGGGGGCCTCCGAGCAGTACTTC
CDR3 protein: CASSELEQGASEQYF
J gene: TRBJ2-7
clone size: -
V gene: TRBV6-1
D gene: TRBD1

CDR3 DNA: TGCGCCAGCAGCCAAGAGTTCCAGGGGAGTGAAGCTTTCTTT
CDR3 protein: CASSQEFQGSEAFF
J gene: TRBJ1-1
clone size: -
V gene: TRBV4-1
D gene: -

CDR3 DNA: TGTGCCACCTCGGGACAGGGTGGGCAGCCCCAGCATTTT
CDR3 protein: CATSGQGGQPQHF
J gene: TRBJ1-5
clone size: -
V gene: TRBV6-6
D gene: TRBD1

CDR3 DNA: TGTGCCAGCAGCTTATCGCGAGACTACGAGCAGTACTTC
CDR3 protein: CASSLSRDYEQYF
J gene: TRBJ2-7
clone size: -
V gene: TRBV7-2
D gene: -

CDR3 DNA: TGTGCCAGCAGCGCCCAGGGTTACACTGAAGCTTTCTTT
CDR3 protein: CASSAQGYTEAFF
J gene: TRBJ1-1
clone size: -
V gene: TRBV7-3
D gene: -

CDR3 DNA: TGTGCCAGCAGTCTACAGGGGGCCGGTGGCTACACCTTC
CDR3 protein: CASSLQGAGGYTF
J gene: TRBJ1-2
clone size: -
V gene: TRBV2
D gene: TRBD1

CDR3 DNA: TGTGCCAGCAGCCGGACAGGGCGGCGAACCTCTGGAAACACCATATATTTT
CDR3 protein: CASSRTGRRTSGNTIYF
J gene: TRBJ1-3
clone size: -
V gene: TRBV5-4
D gene: TRBD1

CDR3 DNA: TGTGCCACCAGTGATTCCGGCAGGTCCTATGGCTACACCTTC
CDR3 protein: CATSDSGRSYGYTF
J gene: TRBJ1-2
clone size: -
V gene: TRBV24-1
D gene: -

CDR3 DNA: TGCGCCAGCAGCTTGGGCGGAATTTGGAACACTGAAGCTTTCTTT
CDR3 protein: CASSLGGIWNTEAFF
J gene: TRBJ1-1
clone size: -
V gene: TRBV5-1
D gene: -

CDR3 DNA: TGCGCCAGCTGGGACATGAGCTCTGGAAACACCATATATTTT
CDR3 protein: CASWDMSSGNTIYF
J gene: TRBJ1-3
clone size: -
V gene: TRBV5-1
D gene: -

CDR3 DNA: TGCGCCAGCAGCTTGGGGGACAGGGGGAGCAGCAAGCAGTACTTC
CDR3 protein: CASSLGDRGSSKQYF
J gene: TRBJ2-7
clone size: -
V gene: TRBV5-1
D gene: TRBD1

CDR3 DNA: TGTGCCAGCAGTGAATTTGTACTCTACGAGCAGTACTTC
CDR3 protein: CASSEFVLYEQYF
J gene: TRBJ2-7
clone size: -
V gene: TRBV2
D gene: -

CDR3 DNA: TGCGCCAGCAGCCAAGATCGGGTGAGCAATCAGCCCCAGCATTTT
CDR3 protein: CASSQDRVSNQPQHF
J gene: TRBJ1-5
clone size: -
V gene: TRBV4-3
D gene: -

CDR3 DNA: TGTGCCAGCAGCGTGGACAGGGAGAGTAAAACCCAGTACTTC
CDR3 protein: CASSVDRESKTQYF
J gene: TRBJ2-5
clone size: -
V gene: TRBV9
D gene: TRBD1

CDR3 DNA: TGTGCCAGCAGCACCGGGACAGGGGTTCCAATTTATGGCTACACCTTC
CDR3 protein: CASSTGTGVPIYGYTF
J gene: TRBJ1-2
clone size: -
V gene: TRBV28
D gene: TRBD1

CDR3 DNA: TGTGCCAGCACCCCATCTAACAGGGCACTAGCCAAAAACATTCAGTACTTC
CDR3 protein: CASTPSNRALAKNIQYF
J gene: TRBJ2-4
clone size: -
V gene: TRBV7-2
D gene: -

CDR3 DNA: TGTGCCAGCAGCCAGCCGGGACAGGGAGTTAACTATGGCTACACCTTC
CDR3 protein: CASSQPGQGVNYGYTF
J gene: TRBJ1-2
clone size: -
V gene: TRBV4-2
D gene: TRBD1

CDR3 DNA: TGTGCCAGTAGTATCGGACAGGAACTCGAGCAGTACTTC
CDR3 protein: CASSIGQELEQYF
J gene: TRBJ2-7
clone size: -
V gene: TRBV19
D gene: TRBD1

CDR3 DNA: TGTGCCTCCCAGGCTAGCGGGAGCCATGAGCAGTTCTTC
CDR3 protein: CASQASGSHEQFF
J gene: TRBJ2-1
clone size: -
V gene: TRBV10-3
D gene: TRBD2

CDR3 DNA: TGTGCCAGCAGTTCCTTGACAGATACGCAGTATTTT
CDR3 protein: CASSSLTDTQYF
J gene: TRBJ2-3
clone size: -
V gene: TRBV6-2/TRBV6-3
D gene: -

CDR3 DNA: TGTGCCACCAGCAGAGCATTACAGGGGGGAACCTTGGGCGAGCAGTACTTC
CDR3 protein: CATSRALQGGTLGEQYF
J gene: TRBJ2-7
clone size: -
V gene: TRBV15
D gene: TRBD1

CDR3 DNA: TGTGCCAGCAGTCCCCTACAGGGACGCTACTACGAGCAGTACTTC
CDR3 protein: CASSPLQGRYYEQYF
J gene: TRBJ2-7
clone size: -
V gene: TRBV6-2/TRBV6-3
D gene: -

CDR3 DNA: TGCAGCGTTGGGCCTCTGACAGGGGTTGGAACAGATACGCAGTATTTT
CDR3 protein: CSVGPLTGVGTDTQYF
J gene: TRBJ2-3
clone size: -
V gene: TRBV29-1
D gene: TRBD1

CDR3 DNA: TGTGCCAGTAGTATAGCATTCCAGGGGGCAGGTGGGGAGCTGTTTTTT
CDR3 protein: CASSIAFQGAGGELFF
J gene: TRBJ2-2
clone size: -
V gene: TRBV19
D gene: TRBD1

CDR3 DNA: TGTGCCAGCAGTCGAACCGGGACAGGGGATGAAAAACTGTTTTTT
CDR3 protein: CASSRTGTGDEKLFF
J gene: TRBJ1-4
clone size: -
V gene: TRBV9
D gene: TRBD1

CDR3 DNA: TGTGCCAGCAGCCTCCTCGCAGGGAACACTGAAGCTTTCTTT
CDR3 protein: CASSLLAGNTEAFF
J gene: TRBJ1-1
clone size: -
V gene: TRBV14
D gene: -

CDR3 DNA: TGTGCCAGCAGTTCCCTTTTATCTCCCCAAGAGACCCAGTACTTC
CDR3 protein: CASSSLLSPQETQYF
J gene: TRBJ2-5
clone size: once
V gene: TRBV6-2/TRBV6-3
D gene: -

CDR3 DNA: TGTGCCAGCAGGAAGACAGGGATTAGTTCACCCCTCCACTTT
CDR3 protein: CASRKTGISSPLHF
J gene: TRBJ1-6
clone size: once
V gene: TRBV28
D gene: TRBD1

CDR3 DNA: TGTGCCAGCACCTTTGGGATGACAGGGATCAGAAACATTCAGTACTTC
CDR3 protein: CASTFGMTGIRNIQYF
J gene: TRBJ2-4
clone size: -
V gene: TRBV5-6
D gene: TRBD1

CDR3 DNA: TGTGCCAGTAGTATTCCCAGCGGGAGATCAGAGACCCAGTACTTC
CDR3 protein: CASSIPSGRSETQYF
J gene: TRBJ2-5
clone size: -
V gene: TRBV19
D gene: TRBD2

CDR3 DNA: TGTGCCAGAAGCTTCTACGAAACAGGGATCCCCCCCTACGAGCAGTACTTC
CDR3 protein: CARSFYETGIPPYEQYF
J gene: TRBJ2-7
clone size: -
V gene: TRBV7-5
D gene: -

CDR3 DNA: TGTGCCAGCAGCTTGGTTGGCAGGGGGGAAGCTTTCTTT
CDR3 protein: CASSLVGRGEAFF
J gene: TRBJ1-1
clone size: -
V gene: TRBV5-5
D gene: TRBD1

CDR3 DNA: TGTGCCAGCAGTCATGGAGGGACAGCGGCGTATGGCTACACCTTC
CDR3 protein: CASSHGGTAAYGYTF
J gene: TRBJ1-2
clone size: once
V gene: TRBV14
D gene: TRBD1